These 5 T cell receptor beta chains share one sample of origin, sequenced in a study of CD8+CD57+ T cells in acquired aplastic anemia. Template material for TCR beta VDJ and CDR3 profiling consisted of genomic DNA. TCRdb reanalysed the reads using MiXCR and keeps one entry per CDR3 protein. This table has 400,000 to 500,000 distinct CDR3 sequences, about 70% appearing once. The material sequenced was sorted CD4+, CD8+, or CD8+CD57+ T cells (not recorded which) from PBMCs. These receptors came from a human donor in good health, serving as a control.

This clonotype was recorded a few times. This chain uses TRBV5-4 with TRBJ2-3, with D tentatively TRBD2 (5 bases). Between the trimmed V and J ends, which lost 0 bases and 5 bases, there was a span of 10 bases. Germline CDR1 reads SGHNT; CDR2 reads YYREEE (reference sequence). This CDR3 is 14 amino acids long. CDR3 sequence reads: CASSLGAGGDTQYF. CDR3 nucleotide sequence: TGTGCCAGCAGCTTGGGGGCAGGAGGAGATACGCAGTATTTT.

This chain joins TRBV7-9 and TRBJ1-4, with 7 bases identical to TRBD1. The CDR3 length is 14 residues. V shed 1 base, J shed 10 bases, and the junction held 6 bases outside the gene matches. Germline values: CDR1 SEHNR, CDR2 FQNEAQ (reference sequence). This CDR3 is CASSLGRGNGKLFF. The DNA of the CDR3 is TGTGCCAGCAGCTTAGGCAGGGGGAACGGAAAACTGTTTTTT. The complete variable domain, with remaining parts taken from reference TRBV7-9 and TRBJ1-4, reads DTGVSQNPRHKITKRGQNVTFRCDPISEHNRLYWYRQTLGQGPEFLTYFQNEAQLEKSRLLSDRFSAERPKGSFSTLEIQRTEQGDSAMYLCASSLGRGNGKLFFGSGTQLSVL.

With respect to this clonotype: This CDR3 is missing its conserved last phenylalanine or tryptophan, likely due to a read error. The limits of the CDR3 on the DNA are not certain, so only TCRdb's listed CDR3 is given. J is TRBJ1-5 and V is TRBV2; the table's D call, TRBD1, has no DNA check behind it. Germline V gene data show CDR1 as SNHLY and CDR2 as FYNNEI. The CDR3 spans 16 residues, counting both ends. This CDR3 is CASRTGVRAVLRAGHH.

The chain has TRBV7-4 and TRBJ2-1, with D possibly being TRBD1 or TRBD2 (5 bases each). Germline CDR1 reads SGHVT; CDR2 reads SQSDAQ. The CDR3 covers 12 residues. Trimming took off 5 bases at V and 12 bases at J, with 14 bases between the two ends. CDR3 nucleotides: TGTGCCAGCAGCGTGCAGGGACCTACGCAGTTCTTC. Protein product: CASSVQGPTQFF.

The chain joins TRBV12-5 to TRBJ2-6, with 9 bases identical to TRBD1. J lost 1 base, V lost 2 bases, and 12 bases had no gene match. CDR1 and CDR2 from the germline V gene are LGHNT and FRNRAP. The CDR3 consists of 20 residues. The CDR3: CASGLLLGQGSFSGANVLTF. In DNA form, the CDR3 reads TGTGCTAGTGGTTTGCTATTGGGACAGGGTAGTTTTTCTGGGGCCAACGTCCTGACTTTC.